The entry that follows covers one TCR beta chain sequence. Seattle patients were enrolled during active infection and followed longitudinally. There are 14 residues in the CDR3. The V gene's germline CDR1 is SGHRS and CDR2 YFSETQ. Trimming pared 6 bases from V and 5 bases from J, leaving 14 bases between. These data come from a study of blood T cell repertoires in COVID-19. In the study overall: Samples came from the United States, Italy and Spain, spanning acute and convalescent COVID-19. T cells, B-cell-depleted T cells, or PBMCs provided the cDNA or gDNA that served as material.

How the authors handled the data: Estimated nucleated cell counts came from reference gene primer amplification. Data came from immunoSEQ multiplex PCR; TCRdb stores just in-frame clones and leaves some out. V, J and clone size are taken as reported in that table, and D and trimming were inferred from the DNA itself. The sample carries 80,000 to 95,000 clones, about four fifths recorded once. The chain has TRBV5-1 and TRBJ2-2, with a tentative D call TRBD2 (7 bases). Source material: peripheral blood. The sequence was collected from a man older than 75 with COVID-19, enrolled during active disease. The CDR3 loop reads CASKLGGQTGELFF. CDR3 DNA: TGCGCCAGCAAGTTGGGGGGGCAGACCGGGGAGCTGTTTTTT.